This T cell receptor beta chain was obtained from a study of blood T cell repertoires in COVID-19. Background on the study: Sites in the United States, Italy and Spain provided acute and convalescent COVID-19 samples. Sources were T cells, B-cell-depleted T cells, or PBMCs; the material itself was cDNA or gDNA.

Per the study methods: Estimated nucleated cell counts came from reference gene primer amplification. Assay: immunoSEQ multiplex PCR; the TCRdb copy retains only in-frame clones and omits some. V and J calls and clone size are as listed in that table; D and trimming were resolved from the DNA. The table has roughly 94,000 clones, 70% to 85% seen once. CDR1 is SEHNR, CDR2 FQNEAQ, per germline (reference sequence). CDR3 length equals 14 residues. Between the trimmed V and J ends, which lost 0 bases and 4 bases, there was a span of 7 bases. The TCR originated in a man aged 55-75 years with acute or convalescent COVID-19. V usage is TRBV7-9 and J usage is TRBJ2-1; D is ambiguous. The sequenced sample consisted of peripheral blood. For the CDR3, the DNA is TGTGCCAGCAGCTTAGCTTCCGGGTACAATGAGCAGTTCTTC. As protein: CASSLASGYNEQFF.